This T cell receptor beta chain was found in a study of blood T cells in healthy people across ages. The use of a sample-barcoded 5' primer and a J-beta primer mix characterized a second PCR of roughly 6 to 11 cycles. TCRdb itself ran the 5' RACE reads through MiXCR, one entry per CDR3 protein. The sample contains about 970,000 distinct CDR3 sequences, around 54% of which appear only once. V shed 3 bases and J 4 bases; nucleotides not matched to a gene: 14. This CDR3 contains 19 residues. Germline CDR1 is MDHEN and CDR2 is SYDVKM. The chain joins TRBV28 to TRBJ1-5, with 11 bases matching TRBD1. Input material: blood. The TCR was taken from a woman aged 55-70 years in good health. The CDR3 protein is CASSFYWTGGAPGNQPQHF. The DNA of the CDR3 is TGTGCCAGCAGTTTTTACTGGACAGGGGGCGCCCCGGGGAATCAGCCCCAGCATTTT.